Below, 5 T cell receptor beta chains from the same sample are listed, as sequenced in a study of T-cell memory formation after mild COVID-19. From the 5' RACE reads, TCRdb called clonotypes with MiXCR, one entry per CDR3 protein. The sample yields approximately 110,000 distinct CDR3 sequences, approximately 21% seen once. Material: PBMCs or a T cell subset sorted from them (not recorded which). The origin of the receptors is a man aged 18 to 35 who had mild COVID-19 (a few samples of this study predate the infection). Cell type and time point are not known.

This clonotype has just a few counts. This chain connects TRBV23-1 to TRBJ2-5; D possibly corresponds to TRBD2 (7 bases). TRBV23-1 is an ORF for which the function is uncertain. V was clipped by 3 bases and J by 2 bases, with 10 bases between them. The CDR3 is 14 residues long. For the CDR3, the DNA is TGCGCCAGCAGTCAGGGGGGGCTGCAAGAGACCCAGTACTTC. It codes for CASSQGGLQETQYF.

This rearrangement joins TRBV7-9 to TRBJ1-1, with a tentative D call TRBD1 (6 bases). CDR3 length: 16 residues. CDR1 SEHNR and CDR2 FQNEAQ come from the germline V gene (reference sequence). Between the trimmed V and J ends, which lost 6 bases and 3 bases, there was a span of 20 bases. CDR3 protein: CASSSTGGRFYTEAFF. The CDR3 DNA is TGTGCCAGCAGTTCGACGGGGGGGCGATTTTACACTGAAGCTTTCTTT.

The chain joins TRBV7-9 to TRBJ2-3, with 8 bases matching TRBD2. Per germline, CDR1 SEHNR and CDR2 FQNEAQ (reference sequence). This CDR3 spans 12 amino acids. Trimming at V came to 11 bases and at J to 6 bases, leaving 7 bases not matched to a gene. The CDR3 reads CAHGGGEDTQYF. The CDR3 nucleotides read TGTGCCCACGGGGGGGGCGAGGATACGCAGTATTTT.

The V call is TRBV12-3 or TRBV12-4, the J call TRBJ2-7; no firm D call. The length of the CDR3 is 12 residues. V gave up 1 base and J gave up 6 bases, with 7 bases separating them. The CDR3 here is CASSLGGGEQYV. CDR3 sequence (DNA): TGTGCCAGCAGTTTAGGAGGCGGCGAGCAGTACGTC.

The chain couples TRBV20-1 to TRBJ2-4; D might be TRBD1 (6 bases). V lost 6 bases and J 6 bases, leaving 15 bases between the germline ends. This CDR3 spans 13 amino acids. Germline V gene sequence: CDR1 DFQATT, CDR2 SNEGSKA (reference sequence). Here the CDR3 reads CSAPRDTLNIQYF. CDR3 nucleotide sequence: TGCAGTGCCCCCCGGGACACCTTAAACATTCAGTACTTC.